This T cell receptor (beta chain) comes out of a study of OX40 agonist ivuxolimab in advanced cancers. General study points: Among patients with partial responses at 0.1-3.0 mg/kg, clonal expansion was among the lowest.

Clones were sequenced by immunoSEQ multiplex PCR, and TCRdb holds only the in-frame ones, with some missing. The data hold about 62,000 clones, with 85% observed a single time. Germline V gives CDR1 MDHEN, CDR2 SYDVKM. The V and J ends lost 6 bases and 6 bases respectively, with 15 bases between them. The CDR3 runs 14 residues. Regarding this clone: Its antigen is not identified.

Specimen: CD4+ or CD8+ T cells sorted from blood, collected in a trial of the OX40 agonist ivuxolimab. The TCR originated in an adult with an advanced solid tumor such as melanoma, head and neck, liver or kidney cancer. The chain is built from TRBV28 and TRBJ1-3, with a weak D call TRBD1 (5 bases). CDR3 DNA: TGTGCCAGCAGCTTCGGTGGGGCGGTAAACACCATATATTTT. Translated, it gives CASSFGGAVNTIYF.